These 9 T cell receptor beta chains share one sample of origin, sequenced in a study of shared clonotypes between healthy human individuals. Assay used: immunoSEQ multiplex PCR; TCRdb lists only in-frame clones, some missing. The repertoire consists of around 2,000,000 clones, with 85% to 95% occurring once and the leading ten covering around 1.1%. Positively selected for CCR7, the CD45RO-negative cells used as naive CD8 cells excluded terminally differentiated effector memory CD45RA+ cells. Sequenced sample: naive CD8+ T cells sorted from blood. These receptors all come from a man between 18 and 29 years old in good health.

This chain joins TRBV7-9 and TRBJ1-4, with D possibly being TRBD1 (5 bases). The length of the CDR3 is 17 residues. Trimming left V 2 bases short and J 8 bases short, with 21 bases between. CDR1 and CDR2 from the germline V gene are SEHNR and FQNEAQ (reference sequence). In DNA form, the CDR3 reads TGTGCCAGCAGCTTACCCCCCGGACAACCGCCCATAGAAAAACTGTTTTTT. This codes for CASSLPPGQPPIEKLFF.

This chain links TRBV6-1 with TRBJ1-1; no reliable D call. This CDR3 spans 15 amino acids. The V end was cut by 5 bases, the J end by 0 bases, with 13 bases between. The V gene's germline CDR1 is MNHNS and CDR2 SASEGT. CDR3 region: CASSMGFSMNTEAFF. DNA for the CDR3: TGTGCCAGCAGTATGGGGTTCTCAATGAACACTGAAGCTTTCTTT.

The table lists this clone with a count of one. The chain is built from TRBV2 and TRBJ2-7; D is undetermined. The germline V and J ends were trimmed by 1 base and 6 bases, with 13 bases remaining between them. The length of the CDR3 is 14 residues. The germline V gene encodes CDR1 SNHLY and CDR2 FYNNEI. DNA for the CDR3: TGTGCCAGCAGTGAAGACGGCCTTTCAGCCGAGCAGTACTTC. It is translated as CASSEDGLSAEQYF.

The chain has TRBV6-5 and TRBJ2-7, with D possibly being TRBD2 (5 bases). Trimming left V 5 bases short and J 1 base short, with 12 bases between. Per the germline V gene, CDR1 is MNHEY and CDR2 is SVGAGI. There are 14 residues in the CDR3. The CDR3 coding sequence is TGTGCCAGCAGTCCCTACTCGGGGTCCTACGAGCAGTACTTC. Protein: CASSPYSGSYEQYF.

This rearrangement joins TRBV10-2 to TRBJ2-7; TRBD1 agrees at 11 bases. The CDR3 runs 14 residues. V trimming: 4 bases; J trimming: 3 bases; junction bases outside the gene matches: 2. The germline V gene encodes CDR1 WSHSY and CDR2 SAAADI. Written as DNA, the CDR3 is TGCGCCAGCAGTGCCGGGACAGGGGGCTACGAGCAGTACTTC. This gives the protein CASSAGTGGYEQYF.

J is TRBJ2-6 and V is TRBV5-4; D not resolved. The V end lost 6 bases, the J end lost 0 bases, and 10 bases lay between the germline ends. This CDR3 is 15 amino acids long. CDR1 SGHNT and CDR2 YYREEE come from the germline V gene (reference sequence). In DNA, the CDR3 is TGTGCCAGCACAGCCGTGGACTCTGGGGCCAACGTCCTGACTTTC. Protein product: CASTAVDSGANVLTF.

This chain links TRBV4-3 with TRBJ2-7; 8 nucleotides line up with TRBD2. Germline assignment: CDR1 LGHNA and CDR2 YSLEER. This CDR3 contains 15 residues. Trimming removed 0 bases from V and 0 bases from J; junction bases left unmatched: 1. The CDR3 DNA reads TGCGCCAGCAGCCAAGACGGGACTAGCTCCTACGAGCAGTACTTC. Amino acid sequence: CASSQDGTSSYEQYF.

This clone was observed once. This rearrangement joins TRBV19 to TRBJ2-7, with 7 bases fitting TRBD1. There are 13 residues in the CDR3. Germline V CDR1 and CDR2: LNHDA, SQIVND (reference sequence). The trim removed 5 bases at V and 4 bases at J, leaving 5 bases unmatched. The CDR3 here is CASSAGQVYEQYF. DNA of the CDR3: TGTGCCAGTAGTGCCGGACAGGTTTACGAGCAGTACTTC. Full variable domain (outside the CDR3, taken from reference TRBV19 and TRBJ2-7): DGGITQSPKYLFRKEGQNVTLSCEQNLNHDAMYWYRQDPGQGLRLIYYSQIVNDFQKGDIAEGYSVSREKKESFPLTVTSAQKNPTAFYLCASSAGQVYEQYFGPGTRLTVT.

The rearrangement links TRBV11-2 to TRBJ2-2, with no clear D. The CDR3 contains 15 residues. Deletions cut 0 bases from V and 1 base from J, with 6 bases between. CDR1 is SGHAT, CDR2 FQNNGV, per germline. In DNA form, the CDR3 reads TGTGCCAGCAGCTTAGAACCAAGGAACACCGGGGAGCTGTTTTTT. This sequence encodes CASSLEPRNTGELFF.